The 5 T cell receptor beta chains listed next were all sequenced from one sample in a study of response to subunit inactivated influenza vaccine. One entry per CDR3 protein results from TCRdb running MiXCR on the RT-PCR reads. In the table there are 600,000 to 850,000 distinct CDR3 sequences, 14% of which are singletons. This sample comprised PBMCs from blood, obtained 14 to 15 days before vaccination. The source of these receptors is a man over 45 who received an inactivated influenza vaccine.

There are a few counts of this clonotype. The chain combines TRBV7-9 with TRBJ2-2; D is possibly TRBD1 (5 bases). The length of the CDR3 is 13 residues. The germline V and J ends were trimmed by 6 bases and 5 bases, with 10 bases remaining between them. Germline V gene lookup returns CDR1 SEHNR and CDR2 FQNEAQ (reference sequence). CDR3: CASRSTDTGELFF. CDR3 coding DNA: TGTGCCAGCAGGTCGACAGATACCGGGGAGCTGTTTTTT. The variable domain in full, completed from reference TRBV7-9 and TRBJ2-2, reads DTGVSQNPRHKITKRGQNVTFRCDPISEHNRLYWYRQTLGQGPEFLTYFQNEAQLEKSRLLSDRFSAERPKGSFSTLEIQRTEQGDSAMYLCASRSTDTGELFFGEGSRLTVL.

The chain links TRBV7-9 to TRBJ1-4, with 9 bases fitting TRBD1. Germline V gene data show CDR1 as SEHNR and CDR2 as FQNEAQ (reference sequence). The CDR3 sequence is 16 residues long. J lost 7 bases, V lost 5 bases, and 11 bases had no gene match. As DNA, the CDR3 is TGTGCCAGCAGCGCGACAGGGGGGGGGTTTCGTGAAAAACTGTTTTTT. It encodes CASSATGGGFREKLFF.

This clonotype has more than one count but fewer than ten. The chain employs TRBV9 and TRBJ2-1; 13 positions match TRBD2. This CDR3 is 16 amino acids long. The junction had 8 bases not matched to a gene; V was cut back by 1 base and J by 10 bases. CDR1 is SGDLS, CDR2 YYNGEE, per germline. The CDR3 DNA sequence: TGTGCCAGCAGCGTATTTACTAGCGGGGGGGCGAGGGAGCAGTTCTTC. Its translation: CASSVFTSGGAREQFF.

The chain joins TRBV28 to TRBJ2-3, with 7 bases aligning to TRBD1. CDR1 MDHEN and CDR2 SYDVKM come from the germline V gene. The CDR3 length is 17 residues. With V trimmed by 3 bases and J by 0 bases, 9 bases remained unmatched. In DNA, the CDR3 is TGTGCCAGCAGTTTCCTAACAGACAGGGTTAGCACAGATACGCAGTATTTT. It yields the protein CASSFLTDRVSTDTQYF.

The chain employs TRBV20-1 and TRBJ2-1; 7 positions match TRBD2. V was clipped by 5 bases and J by 7 bases; unmatched bases: 11. CDR1 and CDR2 from the germline V gene are DFQATT and SNEGSKA (reference sequence). This CDR3 contains 14 residues. This chain's CDR3 is CSARRLAGWNEQFF. CDR3 bases: TGCAGTGCTCGGCGACTAGCAGGGTGGAATGAGCAGTTCTTC.